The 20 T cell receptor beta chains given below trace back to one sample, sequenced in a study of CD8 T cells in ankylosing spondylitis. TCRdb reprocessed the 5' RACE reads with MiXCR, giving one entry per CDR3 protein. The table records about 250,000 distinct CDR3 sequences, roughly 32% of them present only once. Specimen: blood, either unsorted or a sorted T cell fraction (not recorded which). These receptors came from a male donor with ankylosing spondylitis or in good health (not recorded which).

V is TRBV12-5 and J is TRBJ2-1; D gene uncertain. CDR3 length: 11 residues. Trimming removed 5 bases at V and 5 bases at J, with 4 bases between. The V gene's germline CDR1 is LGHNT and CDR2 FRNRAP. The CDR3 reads CASGLNNEQFF. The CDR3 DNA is TGTGCTAGTGGTCTAAACAATGAGCAGTTCTTC.

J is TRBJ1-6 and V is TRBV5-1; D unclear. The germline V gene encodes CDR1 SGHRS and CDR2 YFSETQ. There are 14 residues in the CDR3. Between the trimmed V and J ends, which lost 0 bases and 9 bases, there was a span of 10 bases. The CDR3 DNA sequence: TGCGCCAGCAGCTTGGCGGGGTTCGGTTCACCCCTCCACTTT. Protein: CASSLAGFGSPLHF.

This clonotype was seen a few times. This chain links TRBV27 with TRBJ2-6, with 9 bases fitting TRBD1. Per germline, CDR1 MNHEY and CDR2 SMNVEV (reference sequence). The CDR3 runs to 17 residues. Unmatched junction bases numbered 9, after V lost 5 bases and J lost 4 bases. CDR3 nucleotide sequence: TGTGCCAGCAGTCCGGGACAGGGTAAATCCGGGGCCAACGTCCTGACTTTC. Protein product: CASSPGQGKSGANVLTF.

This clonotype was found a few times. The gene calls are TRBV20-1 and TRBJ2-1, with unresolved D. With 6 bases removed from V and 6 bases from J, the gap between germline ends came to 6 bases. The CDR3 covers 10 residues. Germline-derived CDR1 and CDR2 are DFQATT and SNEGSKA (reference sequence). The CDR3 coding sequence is TGCAGTGCACCAATCAATGAGCAGTTCTTC. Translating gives CSAPINEQFF.

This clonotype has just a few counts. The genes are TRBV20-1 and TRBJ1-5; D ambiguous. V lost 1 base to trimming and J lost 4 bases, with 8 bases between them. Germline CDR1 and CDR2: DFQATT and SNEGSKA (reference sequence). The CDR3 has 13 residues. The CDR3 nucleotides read TGCAGTGCTAGAGCGGGCCGAAATCAGCCCCAGCATTTT. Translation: CSARAGRNQPQHF.

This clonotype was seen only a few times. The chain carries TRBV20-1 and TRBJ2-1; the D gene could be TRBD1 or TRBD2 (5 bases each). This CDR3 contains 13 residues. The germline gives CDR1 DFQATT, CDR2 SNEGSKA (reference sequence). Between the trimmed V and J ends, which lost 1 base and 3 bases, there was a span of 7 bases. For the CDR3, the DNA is TGCAGTGCTAGAGCGGGACGCTACAATGAGCAGTTCTTC. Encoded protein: CSARAGRYNEQFF.

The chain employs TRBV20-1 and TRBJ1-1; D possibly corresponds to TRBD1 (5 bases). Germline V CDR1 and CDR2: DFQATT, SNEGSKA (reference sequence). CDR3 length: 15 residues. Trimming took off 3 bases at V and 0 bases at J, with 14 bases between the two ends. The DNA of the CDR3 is TGCAGTGCTAGGCGTTTCGGGGGGATGAACACTGAAGCTTTCTTT. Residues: CSARRFGGMNTEAFF.

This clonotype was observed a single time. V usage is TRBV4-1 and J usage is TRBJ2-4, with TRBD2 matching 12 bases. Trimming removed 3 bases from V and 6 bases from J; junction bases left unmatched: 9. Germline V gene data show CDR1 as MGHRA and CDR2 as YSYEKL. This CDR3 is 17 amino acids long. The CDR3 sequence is CASSHLTTSGGGNIQYF. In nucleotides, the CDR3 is TGCGCCAGCAGCCATCTGACGACTAGCGGGGGAGGAAACATTCAGTACTTC.

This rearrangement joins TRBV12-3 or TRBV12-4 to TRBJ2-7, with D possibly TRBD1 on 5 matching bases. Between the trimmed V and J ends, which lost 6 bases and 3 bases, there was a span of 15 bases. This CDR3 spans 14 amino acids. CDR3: CASSRPKDSYEQYF. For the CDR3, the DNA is TGTGCCAGCAGCCGGCCGAAAGACAGCTACGAGCAGTACTTC.

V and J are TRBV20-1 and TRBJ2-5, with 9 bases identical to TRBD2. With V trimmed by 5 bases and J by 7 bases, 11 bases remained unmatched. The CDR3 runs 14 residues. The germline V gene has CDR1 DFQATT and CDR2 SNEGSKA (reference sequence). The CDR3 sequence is CSAPARGGLGTQYF. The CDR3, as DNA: TGCAGTGCTCCTGCGCGGGGGGGCCTTGGGACCCAGTACTTC.

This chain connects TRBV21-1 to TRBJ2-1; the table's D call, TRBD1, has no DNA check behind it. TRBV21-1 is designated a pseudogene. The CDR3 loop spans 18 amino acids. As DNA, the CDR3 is TGTGCCAGCAGCAAAGATGGGGGGACAGGGGGAGAATCGAATGAGCAGTTCTTC. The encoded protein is CASSKDGGTGGESNEQFF.

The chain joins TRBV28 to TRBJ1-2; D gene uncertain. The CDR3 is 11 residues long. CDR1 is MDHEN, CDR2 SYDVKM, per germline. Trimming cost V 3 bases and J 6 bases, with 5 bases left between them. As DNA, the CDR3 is TGTGCCAGCAGTTTCAGAGATGGCTACACCTTC. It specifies CASSFRDGYTF.

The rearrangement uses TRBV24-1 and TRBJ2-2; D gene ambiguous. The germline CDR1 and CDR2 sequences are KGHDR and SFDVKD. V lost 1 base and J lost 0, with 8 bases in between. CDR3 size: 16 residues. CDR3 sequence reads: CATSDFGPTNTGELFF. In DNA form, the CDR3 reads TGTGCCACCAGTGATTTTGGTCCTACGAACACCGGGGAGCTGTTTTTT.

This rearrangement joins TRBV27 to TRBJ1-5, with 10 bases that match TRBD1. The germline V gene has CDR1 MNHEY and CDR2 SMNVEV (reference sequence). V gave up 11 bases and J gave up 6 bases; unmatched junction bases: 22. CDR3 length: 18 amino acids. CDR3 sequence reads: CAFCVIRYGGQGGQPQHF. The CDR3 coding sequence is TGTGCCTTCTGTGTTATTCGATATGGTGGACAGGGGGGTCAGCCCCAGCATTTT.

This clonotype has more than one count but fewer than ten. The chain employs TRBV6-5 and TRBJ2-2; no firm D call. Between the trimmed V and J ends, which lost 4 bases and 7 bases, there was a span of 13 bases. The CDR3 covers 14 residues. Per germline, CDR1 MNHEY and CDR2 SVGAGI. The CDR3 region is CASSFPGSYGELFF. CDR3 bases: TGTGCCAGCAGTTTCCCCGGGTCTTACGGGGAGCTGTTTTTT.

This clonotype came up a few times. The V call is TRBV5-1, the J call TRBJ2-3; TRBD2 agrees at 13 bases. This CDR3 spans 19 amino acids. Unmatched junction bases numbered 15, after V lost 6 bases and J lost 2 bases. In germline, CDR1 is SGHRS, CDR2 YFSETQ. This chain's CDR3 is CASTATAGTSGANTDTQYF. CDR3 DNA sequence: TGCGCCAGCACAGCAACCGCCGGGACTAGCGGGGCTAACACAGATACGCAGTATTTT.

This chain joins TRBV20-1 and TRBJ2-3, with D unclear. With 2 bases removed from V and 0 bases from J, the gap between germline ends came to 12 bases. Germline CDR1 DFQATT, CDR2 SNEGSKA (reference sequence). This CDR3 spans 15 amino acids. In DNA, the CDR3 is TGCAGTGCTAGACAGGACGTATCTAGCACAGATACGCAGTATTTT. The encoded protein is CSARQDVSSTDTQYF.

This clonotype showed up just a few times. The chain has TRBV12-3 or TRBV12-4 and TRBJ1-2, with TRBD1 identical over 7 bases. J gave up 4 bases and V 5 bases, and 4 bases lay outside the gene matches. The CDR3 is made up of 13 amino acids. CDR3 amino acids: CASSRDSLYGYTF. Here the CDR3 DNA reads TGTGCCAGCAGTAGGGACAGTCTCTATGGCTACACCTTC.

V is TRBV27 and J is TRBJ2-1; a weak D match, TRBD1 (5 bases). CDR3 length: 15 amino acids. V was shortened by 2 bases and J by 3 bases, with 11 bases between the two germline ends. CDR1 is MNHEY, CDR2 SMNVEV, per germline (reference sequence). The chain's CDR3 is CASSLRGFGYNEQFF. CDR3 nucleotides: TGTGCCAGCAGTTTAAGGGGCTTCGGCTACAATGAGCAGTTCTTC.

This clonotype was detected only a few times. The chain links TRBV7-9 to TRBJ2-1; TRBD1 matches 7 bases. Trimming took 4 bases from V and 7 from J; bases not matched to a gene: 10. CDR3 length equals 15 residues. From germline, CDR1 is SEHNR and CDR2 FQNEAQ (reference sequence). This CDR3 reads CASSSRQGRFNEQFF. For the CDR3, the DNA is TGTGCCAGCAGCTCCCGACAGGGAAGGTTTAATGAGCAGTTCTTC.